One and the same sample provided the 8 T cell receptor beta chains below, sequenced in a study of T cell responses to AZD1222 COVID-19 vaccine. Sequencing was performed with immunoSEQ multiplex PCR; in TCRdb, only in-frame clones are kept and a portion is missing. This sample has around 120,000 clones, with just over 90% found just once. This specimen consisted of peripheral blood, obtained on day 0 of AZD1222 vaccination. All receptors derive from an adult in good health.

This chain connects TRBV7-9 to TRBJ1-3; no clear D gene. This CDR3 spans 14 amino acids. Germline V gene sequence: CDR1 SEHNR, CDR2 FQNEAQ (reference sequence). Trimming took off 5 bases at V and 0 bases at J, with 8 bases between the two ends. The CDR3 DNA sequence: TGTGCCAGCAGCCTGCTCTTCTCTGGAAACACCATATATTTT. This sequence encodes CASSLLFSGNTIYF.

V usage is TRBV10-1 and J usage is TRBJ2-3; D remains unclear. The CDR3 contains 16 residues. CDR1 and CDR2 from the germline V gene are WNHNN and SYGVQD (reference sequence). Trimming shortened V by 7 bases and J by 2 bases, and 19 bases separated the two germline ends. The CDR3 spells CASNSLGPLFTDTQYF. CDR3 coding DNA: TGCGCCAGCAATAGTCTCGGGCCCCTATTCACAGATACGCAGTATTTT.

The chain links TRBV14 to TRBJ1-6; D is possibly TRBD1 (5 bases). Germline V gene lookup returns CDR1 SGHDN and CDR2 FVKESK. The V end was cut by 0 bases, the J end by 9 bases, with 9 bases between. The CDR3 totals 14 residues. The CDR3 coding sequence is TGTGCCAGCAGCCAAGAAGGGACCAGTTCACCCCTCCACTTT. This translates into CASSQEGTSSPLHF.

The CDR3 region is CASSLRQGGTYEQYF. In nucleotides, the CDR3 is TGTGCCAGCAGCTTAAGACAGGGCGGGACCTACGAGCAGTACTTC. This rearrangement joins TRBV7-9 to TRBJ2-7, with D perhaps TRBD1 (7 bases). V shed 2 bases and J shed 2 bases, with 13 bases lying between them. This CDR3 has 15 residues. CDR1 and CDR2 (germline): SEHNR, FQNEAQ (reference sequence).

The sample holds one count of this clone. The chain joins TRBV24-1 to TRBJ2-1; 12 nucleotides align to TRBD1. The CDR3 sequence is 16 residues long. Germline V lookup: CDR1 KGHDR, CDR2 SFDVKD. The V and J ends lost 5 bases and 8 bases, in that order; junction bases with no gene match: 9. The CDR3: CATSALGTGGFHEQFF. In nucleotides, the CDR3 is TGTGCCACCAGTGCCCTAGGGACAGGGGGCTTTCATGAGCAGTTCTTC.

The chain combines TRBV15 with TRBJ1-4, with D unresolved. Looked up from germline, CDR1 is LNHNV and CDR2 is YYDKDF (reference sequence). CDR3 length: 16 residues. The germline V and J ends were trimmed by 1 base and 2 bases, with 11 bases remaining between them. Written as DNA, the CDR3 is TGTGCCACCAGCAGAGGACCTTCGGCGACTAATGAAAAACTGTTTTTT. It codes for CATSRGPSATNEKLFF.

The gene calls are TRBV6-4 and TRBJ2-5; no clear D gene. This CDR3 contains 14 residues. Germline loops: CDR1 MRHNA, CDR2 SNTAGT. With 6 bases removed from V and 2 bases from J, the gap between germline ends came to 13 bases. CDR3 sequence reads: CASSPICWQETQYF. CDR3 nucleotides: TGTGCCAGCAGCCCGATTTGCTGGCAAGAGACCCAGTACTTC.

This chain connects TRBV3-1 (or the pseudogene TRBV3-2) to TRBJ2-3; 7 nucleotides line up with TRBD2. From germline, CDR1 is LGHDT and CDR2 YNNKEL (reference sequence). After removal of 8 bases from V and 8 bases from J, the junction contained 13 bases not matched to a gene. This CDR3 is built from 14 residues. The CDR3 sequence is CASGRDETGATQYF. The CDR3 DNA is TGTGCCAGCGGGAGGGACGAAACCGGGGCTACGCAGTATTTT.